This TCR beta chain comes out of a study of T cells in localized non-small cell lung cancer. Overall study findings and caveats: Longer overall survival was linked to higher blood T cell density. Researchers found a median about 53 of the top 100 tumor clones in adjacent lung.

Some clones are missing from TCRdb's copy, which holds only in-frame ones; the method was immunoSEQ multiplex PCR. The data show around 41,000 clones, more than 85% seen once. This CDR3 contains 15 residues. Germline lookup yields CDR1 LNHDA and CDR2 SQIVND (reference sequence). J lost 2 bases, V lost 2 bases, and 3 bases had no gene match. Worth noting for this clone: Antigen: not known.

The sample was peripheral blood, taken before any cancer treatment. The genes are TRBV19 and TRBJ1-5, with 7 bases aligning to TRBD1. The sequence came from a woman aged 18-55 years with stage III lung adenocarcinoma. The CDR3 DNA reads TGTGCCAGTAGTATATCAGGGGGAGGCAATCAGCCCCAGCATTTT. Amino acids: CASSISGGGNQPQHF.